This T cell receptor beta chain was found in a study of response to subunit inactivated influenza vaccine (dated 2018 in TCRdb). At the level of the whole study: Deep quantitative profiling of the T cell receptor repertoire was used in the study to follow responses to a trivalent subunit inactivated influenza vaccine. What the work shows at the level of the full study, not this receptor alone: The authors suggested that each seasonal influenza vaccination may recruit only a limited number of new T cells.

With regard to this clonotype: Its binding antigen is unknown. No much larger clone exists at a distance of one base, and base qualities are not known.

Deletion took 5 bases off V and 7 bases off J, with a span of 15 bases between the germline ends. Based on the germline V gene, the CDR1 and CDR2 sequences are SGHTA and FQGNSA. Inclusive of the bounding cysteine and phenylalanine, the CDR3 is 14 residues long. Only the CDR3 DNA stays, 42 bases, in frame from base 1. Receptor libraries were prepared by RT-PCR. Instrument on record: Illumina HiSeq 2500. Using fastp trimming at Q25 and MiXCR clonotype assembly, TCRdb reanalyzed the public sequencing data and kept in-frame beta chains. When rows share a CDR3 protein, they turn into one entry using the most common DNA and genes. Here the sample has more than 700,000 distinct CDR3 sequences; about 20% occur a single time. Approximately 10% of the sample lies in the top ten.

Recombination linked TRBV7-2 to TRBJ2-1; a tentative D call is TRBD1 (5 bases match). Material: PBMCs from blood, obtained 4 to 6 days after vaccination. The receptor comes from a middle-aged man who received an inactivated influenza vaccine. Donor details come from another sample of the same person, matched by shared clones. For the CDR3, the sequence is CASSPVQGVNEQFF. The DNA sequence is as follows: TGTGCCAGCAGCCCCGTTCAAGGGGTAAATGAGCAGTTCTTC.